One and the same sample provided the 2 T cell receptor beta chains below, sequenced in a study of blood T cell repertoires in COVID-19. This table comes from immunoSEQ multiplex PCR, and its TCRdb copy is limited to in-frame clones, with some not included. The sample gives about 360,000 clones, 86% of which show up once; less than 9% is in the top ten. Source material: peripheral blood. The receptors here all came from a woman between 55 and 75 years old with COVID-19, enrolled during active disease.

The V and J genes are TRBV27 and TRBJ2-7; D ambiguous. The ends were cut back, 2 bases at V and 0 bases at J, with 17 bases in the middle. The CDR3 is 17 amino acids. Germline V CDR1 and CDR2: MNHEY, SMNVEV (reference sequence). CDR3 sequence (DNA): TGTGCCAGCAGTTTAGGCGGTCCGGTTACCATCTCCTACGAGCAGTACTTC. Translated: CASSLGGPVTISYEQYF.

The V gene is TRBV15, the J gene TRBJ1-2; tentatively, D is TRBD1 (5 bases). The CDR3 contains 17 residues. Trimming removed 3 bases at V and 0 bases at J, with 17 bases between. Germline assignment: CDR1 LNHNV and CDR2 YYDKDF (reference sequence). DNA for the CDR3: TGTGCCACCAGCAGCCCATCCAGCGGGGGGGCTAACTATGGCTACACCTTC. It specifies CATSSPSSGGANYGYTF. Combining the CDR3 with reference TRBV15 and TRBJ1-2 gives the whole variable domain DAMVIQNPRYQVTQFGKPVTLSCSQTLNHNVMYWYQQKSSQAPKLLFHYYDKDFNNEADTPDNFQSRRPNTSFCFLDIRSPGLGDTAMYLCATSSPSSGGANYGYTFGSGTRLTVV.